The T cell receptor beta chain under discussion was sequenced for a study of OX40 agonist ivuxolimab in advanced cancers. As for the study in general: Patients were treated with intravenous ivuxolimab, dosed at 0.01 to 10 mg/kg and infused every 2 weeks. Antecedent anti-PD-1, anti-PD-L1 or anti-CTLA-4 therapy was permissible, with around 41% having received some. Three patients got partial responses; one had hepatocellular carcinoma and two had cutaneous melanoma.

The method was immunoSEQ multiplex PCR; TCRdb's version includes in-frame clones alone and lacks a portion of them. The data show 70,000 or so clones, approximately 91% seen once. The CDR3 extends over 14 amino acids. The germline V gene has CDR1 ENHRY and CDR2 SYGVKD. V lost 8 bases to trimming and J lost 7 bases; unmatched junction nucleotides: 9. The V gene is TRBV10-3, the J gene TRBJ2-1; 9 bases match TRBD1. This receptor was taken from an adult with an advanced solid tumor such as melanoma, head and neck, liver or kidney cancer. The source material was CD4+ or CD8+ T cells sorted from blood, sampled in a trial of the OX40 agonist ivuxolimab. CDR3 coding DNA: TGTGCCATCGGTGGACAGGGGTCCGAGAATGAGCAGTTCTTC. This encodes CAIGGQGSENEQFF.